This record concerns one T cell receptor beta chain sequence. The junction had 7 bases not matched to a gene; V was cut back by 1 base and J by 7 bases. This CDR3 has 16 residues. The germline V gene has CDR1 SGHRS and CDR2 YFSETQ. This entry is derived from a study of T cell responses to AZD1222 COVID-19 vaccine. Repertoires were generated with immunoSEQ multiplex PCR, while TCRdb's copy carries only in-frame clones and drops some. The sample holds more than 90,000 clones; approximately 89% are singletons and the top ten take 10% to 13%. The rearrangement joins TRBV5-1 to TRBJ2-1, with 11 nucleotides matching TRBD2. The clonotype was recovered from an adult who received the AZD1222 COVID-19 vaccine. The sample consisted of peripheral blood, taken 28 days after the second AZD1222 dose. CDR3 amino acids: CASSLTSGGPFNEQFF. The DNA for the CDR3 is TGCGCCAGCAGCTTGACTAGCGGGGGCCCTTTTAATGAGCAGTTCTTC.